The clone carrying this T cell receptor beta chain was recorded a few times. Time point specified: blood at routine non-recurrence follow-up after resection. No cells were sorted before sequencing. The whole RNA sequenced was extracted from tumor, nontumor lung or frozen PBMC. The source of the sample is a study of spatial heterogeneity in lung cancer. TCRdb re-called the 5' RACE reads with MiXCR, one entry per CDR3 protein. The table has 25,000 to 35,000 distinct CDR3 sequences, 10% seen once. The germline V and J ends were trimmed by 5 bases and 11 bases, with 13 bases remaining between them. The CDR3 runs 11 residues. Germline V gene lookup returns CDR1 DFQATT and CDR2 SNEGSKA (reference sequence).

The clonotype comes from a female donor with early-stage non-small cell lung cancer. The starting material was PBMCs, obtained at follow-up. The V gene is TRBV20-1, the J gene TRBJ1-5; TRBD1 is a possible D gene (5 bases). CDR3 sequence reads: CSAGGGGTQHF. The CDR3 DNA sequence: TGCAGTGCTGGCGGGGGAGGGACCCAGCATTTT.